These T cell receptor beta chains were read from a single sample in a study of cytomegalovirus exposure and HLA in healthy donors. The protocol was immunoSEQ multiplex PCR, while the TCRdb copy is restricted to in-frame clones and leaves out a portion. The sample lists approximately 110,000 clones, 77% occurring once. Sequencing was carried out using PBMCs. Source of these receptors: a woman aged 35 to 49 in good health and CMV-seropositive. Each CDR3 is given with its conserved first and last residue. A D gene is named only where the DNA matches it firmly. Clone size appears in some rows only: once, few, many, or a class for an expanded clone.

j_call,v_call,clone_size,d_call,cdr3_aa,cdr3_nt
TRBJ2-2,TRBV27,.,.,CASSLIDSYGELFF,TGTGCCAGCAGTTTAATCGACTCCTACGGGGAGCTGTTTTTT
TRBJ2-7,TRBV10-2,.,TRBD1,CASIDRGRYEQYF,TGCGCCAGCATCGACAGGGGCCGCTACGAGCAGTACTTC
TRBJ2-7,TRBV2,once,TRBD2,CASSGSASGMNEQYF,TGTGCCAGCAGTGGGTCGGCTAGCGGGATGAACGAGCAGTACTTC
TRBJ1-2,TRBV27,.,.,CATLGGYGYTF,TGTGCCACCCTTGGAGGATATGGCTACACCTTC
TRBJ1-2,TRBV7-2,.,.,CASSLWRDGYTF,TGTGCCAGCAGCTTATGGAGGGATGGCTACACCTTC
TRBJ1-5,TRBV19,.,.,CASSIDYRATQPQHF,TGTGCCAGTAGTATAGATTATAGAGCGACTCAGCCCCAGCATTTT
TRBJ2-7,TRBV5-1,.,TRBD1,CASSLRDRGVLGGNEQYF,TGCGCCAGCAGCTTGCGGGACAGGGGCGTCCTCGGAGGGAACGAGCAGTACTTC
TRBJ2-5,TRBV5-1,.,.,CASSLRDTQETQYF,TGCGCCAGCAGCCTCCGGGACACGCAAGAGACCCAGTACTTC
TRBJ2-7,TRBV25-1,.,TRBD1,CASSDYRQGAGTEQYF,TGTGCCAGCAGTGACTATAGACAGGGGGCGGGTACAGAGCAGTACTTC
TRBJ2-1,TRBV29-1,.,.,CSVEVTRSTNEQFF,TGCAGCGTTGAAGTGACTAGATCTACTAATGAGCAGTTCTTC
TRBJ1-2,TRBV14,.,.,CASSPTGQPIFYGYTF,TGTGCCAGCAGCCCGACCGGACAGCCGATTTTCTATGGCTACACCTTC
TRBJ2-7,TRBV23-1,.,TRBD2,CASSQSLAGLYEQYF,TGCGCCAGCAGTCAATCGTTAGCGGGGCTCTACGAGCAGTACTTC
TRBJ1-1,TRBV2,few,TRBD1,CASGGTGGEYTEAFF,TGTGCCAGCGGGGGGACAGGGGGCGAGTACACTGAAGCTTTCTTT
TRBJ2-1,TRBV5-4,.,TRBD2,CASSLVVEAGGAYNEQFF,TGTGCCAGCAGCTTAGTTGTGGAGGCGGGAGGGGCCTACAATGAGCAGTTCTTC
TRBJ2-1,TRBV4-1,.,.,CASGRDTGYNEQFF,TGCGCCAGCGGCCGGGACACGGGGTACAATGAGCAGTTCTTC
TRBJ1-1,TRBV5-1,.,TRBD1,CASSLAADRLNTEAFF,TGCGCCAGCAGCTTGGCCGCGGACAGGTTGAACACTGAAGCTTTCTTT
TRBJ2-5,TRBV5-1,.,.,CASSGGVGTGETQYF,TGCGCCAGCAGCGGGGGAGTGGGAACAGGGGAGACCCAGTACTTC
TRBJ2-3,TRBV11-3,.,.,CASSPGLSSDTQYF,TGTGCCAGCAGCCCGGGACTTTCTTCGGATACGCAGTATTTT
TRBJ1-4,TRBV9,.,.,CASSRGNGGDEKLFF,TGTGCCAGCAGCAGGGGAAATGGAGGGGATGAAAAACTGTTTTTT
TRBJ2-7,TRBV7-3,once,.,CASTPPGHLYEQYF,TGTGCCAGCACCCCCCCGGGACACCTCTACGAGCAGTACTTC
TRBJ2-1,TRBV10-3,.,.,CAISDSTSGQFF,TGTGCCATCAGTGATTCCACCTCGGGGCAGTTCTTC
TRBJ1-1,TRBV7-6,.,.,CASSLSGVRVGTEAFF,TGTGCCAGCAGCCTCTCTGGCGTGAGGGTGGGCACTGAAGCTTTCTTT
TRBJ2-7,TRBV11-2,once,.,CASMLLGGGYEQYF,TGTGCCAGCATGTTGTTGGGGGGAGGCTACGAGCAGTACTTC
TRBJ2-7,TRBV7-2,.,.,CASSLDSGYYEQYF,TGTGCCAGCAGCCTCGATTCGGGGTACTACGAGCAGTACTTC
TRBJ2-1,TRBV6-1,.,.,CASMYSLWNEQFF,TGTGCCAGCATGTACTCGCTCTGGAATGAGCAGTTCTTC
TRBJ1-5,TRBV27,.,.,CASGLWLHF,TGTGCCAGCGGATTATGGCTGCATTTT
TRBJ1-1,TRBV28,.,TRBD1,CASSLRTGRVAEAFF,TGTGCCAGCAGTCTTCGGACAGGTCGAGTGGCTGAAGCTTTCTTT
TRBJ1-2,TRBV15,.,.,CATSRDRLGYTF,TGTGCCACCAGCAGAGACAGGCTCGGCTACACCTTC
TRBJ2-2,TRBV5-1,.,.,CASSDQGTGELFF,TGCGCCAGCAGCGATCAGGGAACCGGGGAGCTGTTTTTT
TRBJ2-1,TRBV27,.,.,CATSPTGYNEQFF,TGTGCCACCAGCCCGACTGGCTACAATGAGCAGTTCTTC
TRBJ2-3,TRBV7-7,.,.,CASSSRGASGDTQYF,TGTGCCAGCAGCTCTCGGGGTGCATCGGGAGATACGCAGTATTTT
TRBJ1-1,TRBV28,once,.,CASLLNREAFF,TGTGCCAGCCTCTTGAACAGGGAAGCTTTCTTT
TRBJ2-1,TRBV19,.,.,CASSTRDKTYNEQFF,TGTGCCAGTAGTACCCGGGACAAGACTTACAATGAGCAGTTCTTC
TRBJ2-5,TRBV28,.,.,CASRTGLWETQYF,TGTGCCAGCAGAACAGGGCTGTGGGAGACCCAGTACTTC
TRBJ2-7,TRBV6-6,.,TRBD2,CASSQTSGTYEQYF,TGTGCCAGCAGTCAAACTAGCGGGACTTACGAGCAGTACTTC
TRBJ2-7,TRBV4-1,.,TRBD1,CASSQFSTGTGSYEQYF,TGCGCCAGCAGCCAATTCTCTACCGGGACAGGGTCCTACGAGCAGTACTTC
TRBJ2-3,TRBV19,.,TRBD1,CASRPILTGNTDTQYF,TGTGCCAGTAGGCCAATCCTGACAGGGAACACAGATACGCAGTATTTT
TRBJ1-2,TRBV7-3,once,TRBD1,CASSLSGQGSYGYTF,TGTGCCAGCAGCTTATCAGGACAGGGCAGCTATGGCTACACCTTC
TRBJ2-5,TRBV20-1,few,.,CSAQLQETQYF,TGCAGTGCTCAACTCCAAGAGACCCAGTACTTC
TRBJ2-7,TRBV10-3,.,TRBD2,CAISENSRVAGVGREQYF,TGTGCCATCAGTGAGAATAGCAGAGTAGCGGGAGTAGGGCGAGAGCAGTACTTC
TRBJ1-1,TRBV4-1,.,TRBD1,CASSQARGTGEAFF,TGCGCCAGCAGCCAAGCTAGGGGGACAGGTGAAGCTTTCTTT
TRBJ2-3,TRBV7-3,.,.,CASSLWGEDTQYF,TGTGCCAGCAGCTTATGGGGGGAAGATACGCAGTATTTT
TRBJ2-2,TRBV4-2,.,.,CASSQGTARTGELFF,TGTGCCAGCAGCCAAGGGACAGCTCGGACCGGGGAGCTGTTTTTT
TRBJ2-5,TRBV4-3,.,.,CASSQVGGGETQYF,TGCGCCAGCAGCCAAGTCGGGGGTGGAGAGACCCAGTACTTC
TRBJ2-6,TRBV7-2,.,.,CASSPDSARSGANVLTF,TGTGCCAGCAGCCCGGACAGTGCACGCTCTGGGGCCAACGTCCTGACTTTC
TRBJ2-1,TRBV11-2,few,TRBD2,CASSRLAGGLRNEQFF,TGTGCCAGCAGCCGACTTGCCGGGGGGTTACGGAATGAGCAGTTCTTC
TRBJ2-2,TRBV27,few,.,CASSLRLTGELFF,TGTGCCAGCAGTTTAAGACTTACCGGGGAGCTGTTTTTT
TRBJ2-1,TRBV29-1,.,.,CSVEDLYDLGGNEQFF,TGCAGCGTTGAAGATTTATACGACCTGGGGGGCAATGAGCAGTTCTTC
TRBJ2-2,TRBV27,.,.,CASSLWGTGTRPTGELFF,TGTGCCAGCAGTTTATGGGGTACAGGGACCCGCCCCACCGGGGAGCTGTTTTTT
TRBJ2-7,TRBV7-9,.,.,CSSGGTYEQYF,TGTTCCAGCGGAGGGACCTACGAGCAGTACTTC
TRBJ2-6,TRBV5-6,.,.,CASSPGVYGANVLTF,TGTGCCAGCAGTCCGGGGGTGTATGGGGCCAACGTCCTGACTTTC
TRBJ1-5,TRBV28,.,TRBD1,CASSGVAGGSYSNQPQHF,TGTGCCAGCAGTGGTGTGGCAGGGGGCTCTTATAGCAATCAGCCCCAGCATTTT
TRBJ2-1,TRBV4-2,once,TRBD2,CASSRRASGYNEQFF,TGTGCCAGCAGCCGAAGGGCTAGCGGATACAATGAGCAGTTCTTC